The sequence of this TCR beta chain was determined in a study of blood T cell repertoires in COVID-19. Measured with immunoSEQ multiplex PCR; TCRdb has only the in-frame clones, and not every one. The sample lists 140,000 to 150,000 clones, roughly 89% seen once, with 2.5% to 3.5% in the top ten. This sequence originates from a man aged 60-69 years with active or convalescent COVID-19. Sequenced material: peripheral blood.

Here the CDR3 DNA reads TGTGCCAGCAGTCTGGGACTATCCCCGGAGACCCAGTACTTC. It yields the protein CASSLGLSPETQYF. The chain couples TRBV6-6 to TRBJ2-5, with 7 bases lining up with TRBD2. CDR1 and CDR2 (germline): MNHNY, SVGAGI (reference sequence). The CDR3 is made up of 14 amino acids. V trimming: 5 bases; J trimming: 5 bases; junction bases outside the gene matches: 8.